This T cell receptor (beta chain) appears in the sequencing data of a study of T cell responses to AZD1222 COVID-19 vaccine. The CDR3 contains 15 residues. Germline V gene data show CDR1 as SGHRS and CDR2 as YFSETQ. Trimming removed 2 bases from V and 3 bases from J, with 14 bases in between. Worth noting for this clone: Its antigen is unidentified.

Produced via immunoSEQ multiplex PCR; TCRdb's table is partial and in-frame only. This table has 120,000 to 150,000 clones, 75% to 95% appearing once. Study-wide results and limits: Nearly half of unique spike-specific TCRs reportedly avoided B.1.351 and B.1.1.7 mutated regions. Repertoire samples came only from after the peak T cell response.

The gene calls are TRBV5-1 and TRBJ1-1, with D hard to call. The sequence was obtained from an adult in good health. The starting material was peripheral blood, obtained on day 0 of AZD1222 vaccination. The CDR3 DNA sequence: TGCGCCAGCAGCTTCGAGGGAAGAGTGGACACTGAAGCTTTCTTT. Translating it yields CASSFEGRVDTEAFF.